The source of this TCR beta chain is a study of blood T cell repertoires in COVID-19 (dated by TCRdb to 2018 to 2020). Broadly, across the study: Collaborator samples came from the United States, Italy and Spain and covered acute and convalescent phases of COVID-19. The material from the prospective study consisted of cDNA or gDNA derived from T cells, B-cell-depleted T cells, or PBMCs. The dataset comprised deeply sampled blood TCRbeta repertoires from subjects exposed to, actively infected with, or recovered from COVID-19. A freely available public database, intended as a resource for researchers studying the immune response to SARS-CoV-2, is where the repertoires were released. Samples were obtained from the ongoing ImmuneRACE study (first 160 participants) and from over a thousand subjects provided by 6 global collaborators. A de-identified subject ID, COVID-19 status, age in years and sex were almost always included in the sample metadata. Where HLA class I and class II types were available, the types were taken from metadata supplied by the sample provider, not from assay-based typing.

The CDR3 covers 16 residues, taking in both the cysteine and the phenylalanine. This entry keeps only the CDR3 DNA: 48 bases, framed from base 1. General study outcomes and caveats: The amount of clinical and demographic metadata varied by source and participant and was provided uncurated.

Comment on this clone: This receptor's antigen is unknown. Base quality data are lacking; no much larger clone is found one base away.

The immunoSEQ Assay, a bias-controlled multiplex PCR, was used to amplify TCRbeta CDR3 regions from genomic DNA. Per the source publication's procedure: Nucleated cell counts per sample were estimated from amplification of reference gene primers within the assay. Sequence reads were collapsed and filtered to measure the absolute abundance of every unique TCRbeta CDR3 rearrangement. Productive Simpson clonality was computed per sample as the square root of Simpson's diversity index over productive rearrangements. TCRdb provides this immuneACCESS table in a form limited to in-frame rearrangements. Some clones are lacking; in checked studies, under half of them reflect an unresolved V gene, and why the rest are absent is not known. The V and J calls and clone size come from that table; D and trimming were worked out from the DNA. This sample lists hundreds of thousands of clones; about 91% were detected once. The ten largest clonotypes hold over 0.7% of the sample.

One collaborating source in Seattle enrolled patients during active infection and followed them longitudinally through the course of disease. Whole blood was collected in K2EDTA tubes by collaborating institutions according to the institutions' own protocols. For TCRbeta analysis, collaborator samples were shipped as frozen whole blood, as isolated PBMCs, or as DNA extracted from either sample type. The sequenced material came from peripheral blood. The clonotype was recovered from a man between 18 and 35 years old with COVID-19, enrolled during active disease. The chain was built from TRBV21-1 and TRBJ1-1; whether TRBD1, the table's D call, matches the DNA was not checked. TRBV21-1 is reported as a pseudogene. The CDR3 amino acid sequence is: CASSKKRGPANTEAFF. The bases read TGTGCCAGCAGCAAAAAAAGGGGCCCCGCGAACACTGAAGCTTTCTTT.